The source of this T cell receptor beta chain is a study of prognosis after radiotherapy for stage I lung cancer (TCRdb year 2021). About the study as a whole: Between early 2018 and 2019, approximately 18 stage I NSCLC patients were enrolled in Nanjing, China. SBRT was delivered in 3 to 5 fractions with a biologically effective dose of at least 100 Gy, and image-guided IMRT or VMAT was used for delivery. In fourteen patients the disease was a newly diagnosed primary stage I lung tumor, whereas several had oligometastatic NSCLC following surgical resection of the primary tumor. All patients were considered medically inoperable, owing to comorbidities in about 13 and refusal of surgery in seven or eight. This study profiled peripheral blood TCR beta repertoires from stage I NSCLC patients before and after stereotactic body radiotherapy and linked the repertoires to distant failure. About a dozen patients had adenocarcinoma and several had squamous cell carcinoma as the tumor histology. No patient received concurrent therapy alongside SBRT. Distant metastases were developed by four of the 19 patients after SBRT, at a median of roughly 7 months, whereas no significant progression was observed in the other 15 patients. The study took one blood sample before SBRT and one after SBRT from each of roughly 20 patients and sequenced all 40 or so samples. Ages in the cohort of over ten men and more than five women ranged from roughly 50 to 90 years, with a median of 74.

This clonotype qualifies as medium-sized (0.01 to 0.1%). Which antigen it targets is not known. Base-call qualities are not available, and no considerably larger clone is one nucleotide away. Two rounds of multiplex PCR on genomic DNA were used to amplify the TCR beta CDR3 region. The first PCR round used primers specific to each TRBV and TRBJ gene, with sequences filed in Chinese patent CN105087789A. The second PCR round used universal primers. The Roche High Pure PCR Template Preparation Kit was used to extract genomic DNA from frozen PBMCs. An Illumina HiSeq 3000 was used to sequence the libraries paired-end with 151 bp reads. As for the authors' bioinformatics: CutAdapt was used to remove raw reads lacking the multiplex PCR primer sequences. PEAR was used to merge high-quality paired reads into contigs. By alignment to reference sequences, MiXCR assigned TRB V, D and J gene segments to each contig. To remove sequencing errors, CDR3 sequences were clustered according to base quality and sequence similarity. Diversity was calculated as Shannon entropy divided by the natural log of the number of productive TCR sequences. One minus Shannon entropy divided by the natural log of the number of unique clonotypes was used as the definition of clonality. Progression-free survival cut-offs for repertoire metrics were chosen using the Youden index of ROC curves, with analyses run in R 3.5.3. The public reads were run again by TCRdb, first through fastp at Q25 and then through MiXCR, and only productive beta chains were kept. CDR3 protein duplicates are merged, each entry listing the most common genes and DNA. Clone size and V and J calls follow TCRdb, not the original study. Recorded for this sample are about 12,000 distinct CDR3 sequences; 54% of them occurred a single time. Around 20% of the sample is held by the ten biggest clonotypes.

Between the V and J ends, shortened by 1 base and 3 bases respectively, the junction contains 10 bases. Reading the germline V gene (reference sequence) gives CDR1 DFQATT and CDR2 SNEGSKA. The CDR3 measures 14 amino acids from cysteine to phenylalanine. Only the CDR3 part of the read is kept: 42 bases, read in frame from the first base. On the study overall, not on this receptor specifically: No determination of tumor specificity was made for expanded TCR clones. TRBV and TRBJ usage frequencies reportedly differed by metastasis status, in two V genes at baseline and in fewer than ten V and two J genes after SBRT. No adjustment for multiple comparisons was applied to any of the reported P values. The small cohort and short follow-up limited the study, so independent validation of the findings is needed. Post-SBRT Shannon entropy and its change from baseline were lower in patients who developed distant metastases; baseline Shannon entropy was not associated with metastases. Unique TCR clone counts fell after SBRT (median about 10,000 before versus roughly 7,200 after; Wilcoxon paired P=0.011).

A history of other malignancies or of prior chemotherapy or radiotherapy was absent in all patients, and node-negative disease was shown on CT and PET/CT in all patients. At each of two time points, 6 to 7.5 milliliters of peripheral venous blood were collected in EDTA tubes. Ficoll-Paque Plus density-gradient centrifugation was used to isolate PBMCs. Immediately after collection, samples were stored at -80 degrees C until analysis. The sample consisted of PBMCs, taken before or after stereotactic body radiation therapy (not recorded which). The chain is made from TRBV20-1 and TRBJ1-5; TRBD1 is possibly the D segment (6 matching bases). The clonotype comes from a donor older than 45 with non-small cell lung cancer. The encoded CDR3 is CSARGGQNNQPQHF. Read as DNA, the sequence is TGCAGTGCTAGAGGTGGACAGAACAATCAGCCCCAGCATTTT.